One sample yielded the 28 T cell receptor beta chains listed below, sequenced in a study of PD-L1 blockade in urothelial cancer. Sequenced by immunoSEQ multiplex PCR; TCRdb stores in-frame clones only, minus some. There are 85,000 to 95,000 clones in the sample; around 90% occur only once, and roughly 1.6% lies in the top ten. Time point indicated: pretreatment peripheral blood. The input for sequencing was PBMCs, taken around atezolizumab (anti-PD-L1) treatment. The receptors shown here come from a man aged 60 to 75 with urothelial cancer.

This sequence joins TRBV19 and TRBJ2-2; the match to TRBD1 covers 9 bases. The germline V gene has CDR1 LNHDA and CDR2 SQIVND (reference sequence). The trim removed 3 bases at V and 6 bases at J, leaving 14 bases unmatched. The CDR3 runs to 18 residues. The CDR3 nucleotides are TGTGCCAGTAGTATCTTTTTTTGGGACAGGGAAATCCCCGGGGAGCTGTTTTTT. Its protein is CASSIFFWDREIPGELFF.

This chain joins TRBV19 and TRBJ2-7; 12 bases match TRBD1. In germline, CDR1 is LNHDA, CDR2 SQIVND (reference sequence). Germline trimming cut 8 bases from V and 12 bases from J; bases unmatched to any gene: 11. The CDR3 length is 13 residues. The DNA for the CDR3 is TGTGCCAGTGTAGCCGGGACAGGGGGCGTGTTGTACTTC. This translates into CASVAGTGGVLYF.

The CDR3 DNA is TGTGCCAGCAGTTCGACTGGGAGCTCCTACAATGAGCAGTTCTTC. As protein: CASSSTGSSYNEQFF. V is TRBV27 and J is TRBJ2-1; possible D gene TRBD2, 5 bases. The CDR3 extends over 15 amino acids. Germline V CDR1 and CDR2: MNHEY, SMNVEV (reference sequence). Trimming removed 4 bases at V and 0 bases at J, with 10 bases between.

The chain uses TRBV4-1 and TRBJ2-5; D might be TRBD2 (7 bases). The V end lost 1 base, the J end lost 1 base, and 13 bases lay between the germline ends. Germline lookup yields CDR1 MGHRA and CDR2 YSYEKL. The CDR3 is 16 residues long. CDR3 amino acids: CASSQVLRGPQETQYF. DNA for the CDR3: TGCGCCAGCAGCCAAGTTCTGCGGGGGCCCCAAGAGACCCAGTACTTC.

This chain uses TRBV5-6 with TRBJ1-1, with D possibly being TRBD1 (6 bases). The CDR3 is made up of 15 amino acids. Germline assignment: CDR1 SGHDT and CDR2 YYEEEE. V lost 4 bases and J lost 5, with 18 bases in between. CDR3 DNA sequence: TGTGCCAGCAGCCCGGGGGGGGCCATGGGTACTGAAGCTTTCTTT. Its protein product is CASSPGGAMGTEAFF.

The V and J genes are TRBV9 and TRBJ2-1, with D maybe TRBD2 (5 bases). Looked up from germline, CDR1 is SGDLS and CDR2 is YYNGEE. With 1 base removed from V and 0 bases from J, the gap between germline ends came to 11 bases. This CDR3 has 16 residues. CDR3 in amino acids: CASSVYPAVSYNEQFF. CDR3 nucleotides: TGTGCCAGCAGCGTATACCCAGCGGTCTCCTACAATGAGCAGTTCTTC. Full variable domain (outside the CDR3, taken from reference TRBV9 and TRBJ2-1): DSGVTQTPKHLITATGQRVTLRCSPRSGDLSVYWYQQSLDQGLQFLIQYYNGEERAKGNILERFSAQQFPDLHSELNLSSLELGDSALYFCASSVYPAVSYNEQFFGPGTRLTVL.

CDR3 loop: CASRTGTSVFYEQFF. CDR3 DNA sequence: TGTGCCAGCCGAACCGGGACTAGCGTTTTTTATGAGCAGTTCTTC. This chain joins TRBV6-1 and TRBJ2-1, with 10 bases identical to TRBD2. CDR1 is MNHNS, CDR2 SASEGT, per germline. This CDR3 has 15 amino acids. J lost 8 bases, V lost 8 bases, and 12 bases had no gene match.

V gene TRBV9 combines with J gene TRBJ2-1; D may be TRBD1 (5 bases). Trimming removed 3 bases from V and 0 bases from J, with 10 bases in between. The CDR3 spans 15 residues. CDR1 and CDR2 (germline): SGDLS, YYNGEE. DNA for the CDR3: TGTGCCAGCAGCGCACAGGTTAGCTCCTACAATGAGCAGTTCTTC. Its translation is CASSAQVSSYNEQFF.

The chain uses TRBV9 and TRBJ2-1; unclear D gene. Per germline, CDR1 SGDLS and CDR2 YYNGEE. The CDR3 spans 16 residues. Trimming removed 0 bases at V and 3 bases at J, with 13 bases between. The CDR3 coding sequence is TGTGCCAGCAGCGTAGCTGTGGCGGATTACTACAATGAGCAGTTCTTC. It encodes CASSVAVADYYNEQFF.

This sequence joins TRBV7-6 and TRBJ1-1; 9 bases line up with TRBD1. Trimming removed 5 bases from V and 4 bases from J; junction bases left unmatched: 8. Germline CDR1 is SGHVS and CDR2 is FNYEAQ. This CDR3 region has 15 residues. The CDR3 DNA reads TGTGCCAGCAGCCGTAACAGGGGGCTGGGCACTGAAGCTTTCTTT. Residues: CASSRNRGLGTEAFF.

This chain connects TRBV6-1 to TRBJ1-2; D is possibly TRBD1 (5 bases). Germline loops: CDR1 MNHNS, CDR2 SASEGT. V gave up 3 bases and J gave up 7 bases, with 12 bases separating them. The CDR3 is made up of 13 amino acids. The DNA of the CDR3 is TGTGCCAGCAGTGATCCGGGGGAGGCTGGCTACACCTTC. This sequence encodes CASSDPGEAGYTF.

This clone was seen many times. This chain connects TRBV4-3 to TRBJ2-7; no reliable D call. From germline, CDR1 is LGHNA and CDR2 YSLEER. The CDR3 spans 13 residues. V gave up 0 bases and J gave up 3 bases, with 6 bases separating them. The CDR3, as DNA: TGCGCCAGCAGCCAAGATGAGAACTACGAGCAGTACTTC. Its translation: CASSQDENYEQYF.

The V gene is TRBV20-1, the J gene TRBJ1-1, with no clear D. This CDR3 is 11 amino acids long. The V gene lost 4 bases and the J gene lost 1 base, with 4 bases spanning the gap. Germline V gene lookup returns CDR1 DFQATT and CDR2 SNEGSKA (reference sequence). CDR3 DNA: TGCAGTGCTACCCAGAACACTGAAGCTTTCTTT. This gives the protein CSATQNTEAFF.

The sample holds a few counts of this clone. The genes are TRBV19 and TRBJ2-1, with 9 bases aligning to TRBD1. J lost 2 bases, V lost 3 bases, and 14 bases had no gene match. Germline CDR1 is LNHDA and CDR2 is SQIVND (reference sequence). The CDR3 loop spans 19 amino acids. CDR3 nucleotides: TGTGCCAGTAGTATTGTTGGGACAGGGAATTGGGGTACCTACAATGAGCAGTTCTTC. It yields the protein CASSIVGTGNWGTYNEQFF.

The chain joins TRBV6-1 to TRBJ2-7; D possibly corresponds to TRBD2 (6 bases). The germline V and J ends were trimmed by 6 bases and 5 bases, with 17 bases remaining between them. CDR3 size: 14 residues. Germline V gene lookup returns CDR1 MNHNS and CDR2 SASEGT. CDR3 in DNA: TGTGCCAGCAGAGAATCGATCGGGACTGACGAGCAGTACTTC. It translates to CASRESIGTDEQYF.

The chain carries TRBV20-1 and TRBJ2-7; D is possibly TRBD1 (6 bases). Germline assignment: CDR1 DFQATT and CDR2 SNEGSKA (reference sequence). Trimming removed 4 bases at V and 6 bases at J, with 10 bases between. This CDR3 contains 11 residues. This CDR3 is CSANRVAEQYF. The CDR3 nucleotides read TGCAGTGCTAACAGGGTGGCCGAGCAGTACTTC.

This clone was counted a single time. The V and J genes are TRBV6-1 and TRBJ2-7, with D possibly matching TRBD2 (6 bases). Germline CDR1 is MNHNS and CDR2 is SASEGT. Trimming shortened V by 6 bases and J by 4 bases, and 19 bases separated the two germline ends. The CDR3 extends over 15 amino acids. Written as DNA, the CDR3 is TGTGCCAGCAGGACCCCGCAGGGAGGTCGGTACGAGCAGTACTTC. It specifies CASRTPQGGRYEQYF.

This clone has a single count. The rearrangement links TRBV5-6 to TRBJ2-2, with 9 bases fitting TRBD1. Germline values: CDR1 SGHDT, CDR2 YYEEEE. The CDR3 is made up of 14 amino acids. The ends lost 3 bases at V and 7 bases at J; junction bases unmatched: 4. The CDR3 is CASSWGQGGGELFF. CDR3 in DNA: TGTGCCAGCAGCTGGGGACAGGGCGGCGGGGAGCTGTTTTTT.

CDR3 nucleotide sequence: TGTGCCAGCACCCCGCGGCTGTCCGGAAACACCGGGGAGCTGTTTTTT. Translation gives CASTPRLSGNTGELFF. This rearrangement joins TRBV6-6 to TRBJ2-2; D gene unclear. There are 16 residues in the CDR3. CDR1 is MNHNY, CDR2 SVGAGI, per germline (reference sequence). V lost 7 bases, J lost 2 bases, and 17 bases lay in between.

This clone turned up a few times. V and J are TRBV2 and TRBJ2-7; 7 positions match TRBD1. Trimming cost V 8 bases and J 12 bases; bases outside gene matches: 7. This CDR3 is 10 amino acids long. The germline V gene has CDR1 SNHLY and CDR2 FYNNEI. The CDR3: CASGDRDPYF. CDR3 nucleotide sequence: TGTGCCAGCGGAGACAGGGATCCGTACTTC.

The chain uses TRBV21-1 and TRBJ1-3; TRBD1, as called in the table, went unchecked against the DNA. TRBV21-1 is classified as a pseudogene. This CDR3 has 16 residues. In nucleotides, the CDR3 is TGTGCCAGCAGCAAAGGTGGCCGAAACTCTGGAAACACCATATATTTT. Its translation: CASSKGGRNSGNTIYF.

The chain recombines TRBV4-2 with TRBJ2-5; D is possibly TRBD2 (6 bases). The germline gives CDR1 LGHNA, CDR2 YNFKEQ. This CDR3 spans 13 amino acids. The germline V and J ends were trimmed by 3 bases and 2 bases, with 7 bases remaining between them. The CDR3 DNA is TGTGCCAGCAGCCAGGGACTGCAAGAGACCCAGTACTTC. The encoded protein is CASSQGLQETQYF.

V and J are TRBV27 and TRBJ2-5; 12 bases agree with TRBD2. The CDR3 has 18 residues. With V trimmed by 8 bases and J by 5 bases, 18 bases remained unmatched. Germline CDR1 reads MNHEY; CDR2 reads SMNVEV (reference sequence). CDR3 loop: CASCGLTSGSLPVETQYF. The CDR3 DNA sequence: TGTGCCAGCTGCGGACTGACTAGCGGGAGTCTCCCGGTGGAGACCCAGTACTTC.

For the CDR3, the DNA is TGTGCCAGCAGCTTGTCCTTCTCCGGGGAGCTGTTTTTT. It codes for CASSLSFSGELFF. The chain has TRBV5-6 and TRBJ2-2; D not certain. Deletions cut 1 base from V and 6 bases from J, with 7 bases between. The length of the CDR3 is 13 residues. Germline CDR1 is SGHDT and CDR2 is YYEEEE.

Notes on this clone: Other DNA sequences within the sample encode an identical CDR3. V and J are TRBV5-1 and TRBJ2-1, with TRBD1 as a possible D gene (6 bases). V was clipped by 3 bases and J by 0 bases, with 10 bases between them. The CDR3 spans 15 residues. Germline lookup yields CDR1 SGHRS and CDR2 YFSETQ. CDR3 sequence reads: CASSWTESSYNEQFF. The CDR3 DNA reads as TGCGCCAGCAGCTGGACAGAGAGCTCCTACAATGAGCAGTTCTTC. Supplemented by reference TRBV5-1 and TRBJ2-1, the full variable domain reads KAGVTQTPRYLIKTRGQQVTLSCSPISGHRSVSWYQQTPGQGLQFLFEYFSETQRNKGNFPGRFSGRQFSNSRSEMNVSTLELGDSALYLCASSWTESSYNEQFFGPGTRLTVL.

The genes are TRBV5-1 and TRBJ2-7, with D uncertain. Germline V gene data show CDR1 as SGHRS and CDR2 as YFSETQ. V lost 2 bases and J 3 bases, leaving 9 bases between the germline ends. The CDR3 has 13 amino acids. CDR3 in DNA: TGCGCCAGCAGCTTCCAGGCCGACTACGAGCAGTACTTC. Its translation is CASSFQADYEQYF.

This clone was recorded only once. The CDR3 DNA is TGTGCCTGGAGAATGACAGCTGGAAACACCATATATTTT. Translation: CAWRMTAGNTIYF. The rearrangement uses TRBV30 and TRBJ1-3; possible D gene TRBD1, 5 bases. V was cut by 3 bases and J by 2 bases, with 8 bases left in between. Looked up from germline, CDR1 is GTSNPN and CDR2 is SVGIG (reference sequence). The CDR3 contains 13 residues.

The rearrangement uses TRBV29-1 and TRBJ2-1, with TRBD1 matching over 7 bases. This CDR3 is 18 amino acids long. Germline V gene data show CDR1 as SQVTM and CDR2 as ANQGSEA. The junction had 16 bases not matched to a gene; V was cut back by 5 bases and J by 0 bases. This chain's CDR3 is CSVTRQGRTLGSYNEQFF. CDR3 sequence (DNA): TGCAGCGTTACGAGACAGGGTAGGACCCTAGGCTCCTACAATGAGCAGTTCTTC.